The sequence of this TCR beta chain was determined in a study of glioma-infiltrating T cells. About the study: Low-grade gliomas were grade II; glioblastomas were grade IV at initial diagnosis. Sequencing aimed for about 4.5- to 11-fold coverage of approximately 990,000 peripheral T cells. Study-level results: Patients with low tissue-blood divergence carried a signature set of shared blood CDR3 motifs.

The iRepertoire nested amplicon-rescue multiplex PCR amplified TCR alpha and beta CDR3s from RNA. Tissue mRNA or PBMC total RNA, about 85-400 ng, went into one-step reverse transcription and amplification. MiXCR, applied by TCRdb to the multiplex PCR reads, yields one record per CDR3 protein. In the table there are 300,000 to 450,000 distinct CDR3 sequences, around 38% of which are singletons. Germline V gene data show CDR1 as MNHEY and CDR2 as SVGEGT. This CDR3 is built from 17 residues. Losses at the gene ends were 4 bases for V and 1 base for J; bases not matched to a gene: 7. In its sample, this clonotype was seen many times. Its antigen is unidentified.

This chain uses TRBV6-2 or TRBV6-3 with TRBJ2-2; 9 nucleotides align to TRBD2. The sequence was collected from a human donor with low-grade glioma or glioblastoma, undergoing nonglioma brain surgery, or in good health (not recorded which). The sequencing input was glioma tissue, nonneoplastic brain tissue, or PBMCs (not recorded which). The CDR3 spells CASSSLAGSWNTGELFF. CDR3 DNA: TGTGCCAGCAGTTCCCTAGCGGGAAGTTGGAACACCGGGGAGCTGTTTTTT.